The next 30 T cell receptor beta chains were all read from a single sample in a study of T-cell reconstitution after alpha-beta-depleted transplantation in children. The authors prepared the TCRbeta library with unique molecular identifiers. TCRdb reprocessed the PCR reads with MiXCR, giving one entry per CDR3 protein. Of around 370,000 distinct CDR3 sequences listed, 10% are singletons. Material: PBMCs from the stem cell graft donor, obtained from the stem cell graft. All receptors derive from a human donor who donated a stem cell graft to a child with acute lymphoblastic leukemia.

In this sample, this clonotype turned up a few times. The chain recombines TRBV5-1 with TRBJ2-2; unclear D gene. V was trimmed by 6 bases and J by 6 bases, leaving 24 bases between them. Germline-derived CDR1 and CDR2 are SGHRS and YFSETQ. The CDR3 is 17 amino acids. Here the CDR3 reads CASTPLPGTVRAGELFF. The CDR3 nucleotides read TGCGCCAGCACCCCTCTACCCGGAACTGTTAGGGCCGGGGAGCTGTTTTTT.

V gene TRBV6-2 or TRBV6-3 combines with J gene TRBJ2-7, with TRBD2 matching over 13 bases. From germline, CDR1 is MNHEY and CDR2 SVGEGT. The CDR3 consists of 20 residues. Losses at the gene ends were 1 base for V and 0 bases for J; bases not matched to a gene: 12. CDR3 sequence reads: CASSYFSRGLAGLSSYEQYF. The CDR3 DNA reads as TGTGCCAGCAGTTACTTCTCCCGGGGACTAGCGGGATTGAGCTCCTACGAGCAGTACTTC.

This clonotype occurred a few times. CDR3 bases: TGTGCCAGCAGCCCAGCCGGGATCGAGCAGTACTTC. Translation gives CASSPAGIEQYF. The rearrangement uses TRBV3-1 and TRBJ2-7; D is perhaps TRBD2 (5 bases). Germline assignment: CDR1 LGHDT and CDR2 YNNKEL (reference sequence). Trimming took off 4 bases at V and 6 bases at J, with 10 bases between the two ends. The CDR3 covers 12 residues.

This CDR3 reads CASSQVGASGELFF. The CDR3 DNA reads TGTGCCAGCAGCCAAGTTGGTGCGTCCGGGGAGCTGTTTTTT. This chain uses TRBV3-1 with TRBJ2-2; the D is unclear. V was clipped by 1 base and J by 6 bases, with 9 bases between them. CDR3 length equals 14 residues. Germline V gives CDR1 LGHDT, CDR2 YNNKEL (reference sequence). Full variable domain (missing parts from reference TRBV3-1 and TRBJ2-2): DTAVSQTPKYLVTQMGNDKSIKCEQNLGHDTMYWYKQDSKKFLKIMFSYNNKELIINETVPNRFSPKSPDKAHLNLHINSLELGDSAVYFCASSQVGASGELFFGEGSRLTVL.

This clonotype was found many times. CDR3 residues: CASSHTDRGTYEQYF. DNA for the CDR3: TGCGCCAGCAGCCACACGGACAGGGGGACCTACGAGCAGTACTTC. The chain links TRBV4-3 to TRBJ2-7; TRBD1 matches at 10 bases. With V trimmed by 3 bases and J by 2 bases, 4 bases remained unmatched. This CDR3 contains 15 residues. From germline, CDR1 is LGHNA and CDR2 YSLEER.

This clonotype was observed a handful of times. V and J are TRBV20-1 and TRBJ2-5; 7 positions agree with TRBD2. Germline V gene lookup returns CDR1 DFQATT and CDR2 SNEGSKA (reference sequence). V shed 0 bases and J 1 base; nucleotides not matched to a gene: 11. This CDR3 spans 17 amino acids. The CDR3 region is CSARDAFLADPQETQYF. The CDR3 nucleotides read TGCAGTGCTAGAGATGCGTTCCTAGCGGACCCCCAAGAGACCCAGTACTTC.

This clonotype showed up just a few times. The V gene is TRBV15, the J gene TRBJ2-2; 9 nucleotides line up with TRBD2. Germline V gene sequence: CDR1 LNHNV, CDR2 YYDKDF (reference sequence). Unmatched junction bases numbered 4, after V lost 4 bases and J lost 7 bases. The CDR3 runs 14 residues. CDR3 nucleotide sequence: TGTGCCACCAGCAAGCGGGGGGAGGACGGGGAGCTGTTTTTT. Its protein product is CATSKRGEDGELFF.

This clonotype has more than one count but fewer than ten. The chain couples TRBV24-1 to TRBJ2-2, with 9 nucleotides matching TRBD2. This CDR3 region has 17 residues. V shed 5 bases and J 3 bases; nucleotides not matched to a gene: 9. The germline V gene encodes CDR1 KGHDR and CDR2 SFDVKD. This chain's CDR3 is CATSGEAGGLDTGELFF. For the CDR3, the DNA is TGTGCCACCAGTGGGGAAGCGGGAGGATTGGACACCGGGGAGCTGTTTTTT.

This clonotype was counted ten times or more. The chain links TRBV27 to TRBJ1-5, with D possibly matching TRBD1 (5 bases). The CDR3 spans 14 residues. Germline V gives CDR1 MNHEY, CDR2 SMNVEV (reference sequence). The V and J ends lost 5 bases and 5 bases respectively, with 13 bases between them. Here the CDR3 DNA reads TGTGCCAGCAGTCCCGGGGACGGTTATCAGCCCCAGCATTTT. Its translation is CASSPGDGYQPQHF.

This clonotype appeared a single time. This sequence joins TRBV2 and TRBJ2-1, with 13 nucleotides matching TRBD2. V lost 4 bases, J lost 6 bases, and 3 bases stayed unmatched. The CDR3 is made up of 15 amino acids. Germline lookup yields CDR1 SNHLY and CDR2 FYNNEI. The CDR3 is CASSGLAGGLNEQFF. The CDR3 DNA reads as TGTGCCAGCAGTGGACTAGCGGGAGGTCTCAATGAGCAGTTCTTC.

In its sample, this clonotype was seen a few times. V is TRBV13 and J is TRBJ2-7, with a tentative D call TRBD1 (6 bases). The CDR3 length is 14 residues. Germline V gene lookup returns CDR1 PRHDT and CDR2 FYEKMQ (reference sequence). V was clipped by 1 base and J by 3 bases, with 10 bases between them. DNA for the CDR3: TGTGCCAGCAGCTTAGACAGGGATCACTACGAGCAGTACTTC. It specifies CASSLDRDHYEQYF. Filled out from reference TRBV13 and TRBJ2-7, the complete variable domain reads AAGVIQSPRHLIKEKRETATLKCYPIPRHDTVYWYQQGPGQDPQFLISFYEKMQSDKGSIPDRFSAQQFSDYHSELNMSSLELGDSALYFCASSLDRDHYEQYFGPGTRLTVT.

The sample holds a few counts of this clonotype. This chain links TRBV3-1 with TRBJ2-5, with D possibly TRBD1 on 6 matching bases. This CDR3 comprises 16 residues. V was clipped by 4 bases and J by 1 base, with 16 bases between them. The V gene's germline CDR1 is LGHDT and CDR2 YNNKEL (reference sequence). The CDR3 here is CASSPSRGESQETQYF. The CDR3 nucleotides are TGTGCCAGCAGCCCTTCCAGGGGTGAAAGCCAAGAGACCCAGTACTTC.

Only a few counts were recorded for this clonotype. The chain combines TRBV15 with TRBJ1-2, with unresolved D. CDR3 length: 13 residues. Germline loops: CDR1 LNHNV, CDR2 YYDKDF (reference sequence). Trimming cost V 5 bases and J 7 bases, with 14 bases left between them. The CDR3 protein is CATSPTRAGGYTF. CDR3 DNA: TGTGCCACCAGCCCGACAAGGGCTGGTGGCTACACCTTC. The full variable domain, its missing parts supplied by reference TRBV15 and TRBJ1-2, is DAMVIQNPRYQVTQFGKPVTLSCSQTLNHNVMYWYQQKSSQAPKLLFHYYDKDFNNEADTPDNFQSRRPNTSFCFLDIRSPGLGDTAMYLCATSPTRAGGYTFGSGTRLTVV.

This clonotype was seen many times. V usage is TRBV10-3 and J usage is TRBJ2-3; D uncertain. V dropped 3 bases and J dropped 10 bases, with 8 bases sitting between them. There are 11 residues in the CDR3. Looked up from germline, CDR1 is ENHRY and CDR2 is SYGVKD. The CDR3 DNA is TGTGCCATCAGTGACAAAGGTCCGCAGTATTTT. Translating gives CAISDKGPQYF.

V is TRBV27 and J is TRBJ2-1; 8 positions match TRBD2. The germline CDR1 and CDR2 sequences are MNHEY and SMNVEV (reference sequence). V was pared by 0 bases and J by 2 bases, with 3 bases of the junction left unmatched. The CDR3 covers 16 residues. The CDR3 loop is CASSLSTSATYNEQFF. For the CDR3, the DNA is TGTGCCAGCAGTTTATCGACTAGCGCAACCTACAATGAGCAGTTCTTC.

This rearrangement joins TRBV7-3 to TRBJ2-1, with TRBD2 identical over 10 bases. The V and J ends lost 5 bases and 6 bases, in that order; junction bases with no gene match: 7. Germline V gene data show CDR1 as SGHTA and CDR2 as FQGTGA. CDR3 size: 15 residues. The CDR3 DNA is TGTGCCAGCAGCACCCTAGCGGGAGTAGGCAATGAGCAGTTCTTC. Translating gives CASSTLAGVGNEQFF. The entire variable domain, with the rest obtained from reference TRBV7-3 and TRBJ2-1, is as follows: GAGVSQTPSNKVTEKGKYVELRCDPISGHTALYWYRQSLGQGPEFLIYFQGTGAADDSGLPNDRFFAVRPEGSVSTLKIQRTERGDSAVYLCASSTLAGVGNEQFFGPGTRLTVL.

The V call is TRBV5-1, the J call TRBJ2-2; a weak D match, TRBD2 (5 bases). V lost 6 bases and J 4 bases, leaving 19 bases between the germline ends. CDR1 and CDR2 (germline): SGHRS, YFSETQ. CDR3 length: 16 amino acids. CDR3 protein: CASKPGFQGGTGELFF. As DNA, the CDR3 is TGCGCCAGCAAACCGGGGTTTCAAGGAGGCACCGGGGAGCTGTTTTTT.

This clonotype was detected ten times or more. The CDR3 loop reads CSAGLELPYEQYF. CDR3 sequence (DNA): TGCAGTGCTGGCTTGGAGTTACCCTACGAGCAGTACTTC. The chain has TRBV20-1 and TRBJ2-7; D is undetermined. Germline-derived CDR1 and CDR2 are DFQATT and SNEGSKA (reference sequence). The CDR3 consists of 13 residues. V was cut by 5 bases and J by 2 bases, with 13 bases left in between.

In DNA form, the CDR3 reads TGTGCCAGCAGCTATGGAAGTGGGAATGGCTACACCTTC. Translated, it gives CASSYGSGNGYTF. The chain carries TRBV7-9 and TRBJ1-2; the D is unclear. Germline CDR1 SEHNR, CDR2 FQNEAQ (reference sequence). V was cut by 4 bases and J by 6 bases, with 12 bases left in between. There are 13 residues in the CDR3.

The CDR3 region has the DNA TGTGCCAGCAGTTTAACACTCGGGGATGAAAAACTGTTTTTT. It translates to CASSLTLGDEKLFF. This chain uses TRBV12-3 or TRBV12-4 with TRBJ1-4; D unclear. V lost 2 bases and J 6 bases, leaving 10 bases between the germline ends. There are 14 residues in the CDR3.

This clonotype was detected only a few times. The chain's CDR3 is CASSVVPRDRDRVLDTQYF. CDR3 bases: TGTGCCAGCAGCGTAGTACCCCGGGACCGGGACAGGGTATTGGATACGCAGTATTTT. V is TRBV9 and J is TRBJ2-3; 9 bases align to TRBD1. The trim removed 0 bases at V and 6 bases at J, leaving 17 bases unmatched. The CDR3 extends over 19 amino acids. Germline CDR1 and CDR2: SGDLS and YYNGEE.

This clonotype showed up many times. The V call is TRBV12-3 or TRBV12-4, the J call TRBJ1-2; D is undetermined. The CDR3 is 13 residues long. Trimming removed 2 bases at V and 8 bases at J, with 12 bases between. Written as DNA, the CDR3 is TGTGCCAGCAGTTTAATGGGCCCCAGCGGCTACACCTTC. Translated, it gives CASSLMGPSGYTF.

The chain joins TRBV7-9 to TRBJ2-3, with a tentative D call TRBD2 (5 bases). This CDR3 region has 13 residues. The V end lost 2 bases, the J end lost 8 bases, and 11 bases lay between the germline ends. From germline, CDR1 is SEHNR and CDR2 FQNEAQ (reference sequence). The CDR3 region has the DNA TGTGCCAGCAGCTTACCCCTAGCAGCTACGCAGTATTTT. Translation: CASSLPLAATQYF. Looking up the rest from reference TRBV7-9 and TRBJ2-3 gives the full variable domain: DTGVSQNPRHKITKRGQNVTFRCDPISEHNRLYWYRQTLGQGPEFLTYFQNEAQLEKSRLLSDRFSAERPKGSFSTLEIQRTEQGDSAMYLCASSLPLAATQYFGPGTRLTVL.

This clonotype was counted only a few times. The gene calls are TRBV20-1 and TRBJ2-7; 10 bases fit TRBD2. CDR3 size: 16 residues. Germline V gene lookup returns CDR1 DFQATT and CDR2 SNEGSKA (reference sequence). The trim removed 1 base at V and 5 bases at J, leaving 11 bases unmatched. CDR3 in DNA: TGCAGTGCTAGAGGCGGGAAGAGCGGGAGGGCCCACGAGCAGTACTTC. Translating it yields CSARGGKSGRAHEQYF.

The chain is built from TRBV28 and TRBJ2-5, with D unresolved. V gave up 3 bases and J gave up 1 base, with 15 bases separating them. CDR1 and CDR2 (germline): MDHEN, SYDVKM. The CDR3 runs 16 residues. The CDR3 DNA reads as TGTGCCAGCAGTTTGAGCCCGGCGCGGATCCAAGAGACCCAGTACTTC. Its translation: CASSLSPARIQETQYF.

The sample holds a few counts of this clonotype. The V call is TRBV4-3, the J call TRBJ2-3, with a possible D match to TRBD2 (6 bases). Germline V gene data show CDR1 as LGHNA and CDR2 as YSLEER. Deletions cut 0 bases from V and 9 bases from J, with 25 bases between. The CDR3 is 18 amino acids. CDR3 in DNA: TGCGCCAGCAGCCAAGATATCTCTGGCGGGGCCAGCCACATGACGCAGTATTTT. Its protein product is CASSQDISGGASHMTQYF.

This clonotype was seen only a few times. The chain is built from TRBV27 and TRBJ2-5; 10 bases fit TRBD2. The CDR3 is 14 amino acids. CDR1 is MNHEY and CDR2 is SMNVEV in the germline V gene (reference sequence). The junction had 5 bases not matched to a gene; V was cut back by 5 bases and J by 5 bases. CDR3 bases: TGTGCCAGCAGTCTGGGACTAGCGATCGAGACCCAGTACTTC. It specifies CASSLGLAIETQYF.

The rearrangement links TRBV12-3 or TRBV12-4 to TRBJ2-1, with D possibly TRBD2 on 6 matching bases. The length of the CDR3 is 16 residues. The V gene lost 6 bases and the J gene lost 0 bases, with 15 bases spanning the gap. In DNA form, the CDR3 reads TGTGCCAGCAGGAATAGCGGCGGGTACTCCTACAATGAGCAGTTCTTC. Encoded protein: CASRNSGGYSYNEQFF.

This clonotype was counted a few times. This chain links TRBV12-3 or TRBV12-4 with TRBJ2-7; D may be TRBD1 or TRBD2 (5 bases each). V was shortened by 3 bases and J by 6 bases, with 15 bases between the two germline ends. CDR3 length equals 14 residues. The CDR3 spells CASSFRVAEGEQYF. The DNA of the CDR3 is TGTGCCAGCAGTTTCAGGGTTGCAGAGGGCGAGCAGTACTTC.

This clonotype has a handful of counts. This sequence joins TRBV12-3 or TRBV12-4 and TRBJ1-1, with 7 bases aligning to TRBD1. The CDR3 is 15 amino acids. Germline trimming cut 5 bases from V and 1 base from J; bases unmatched to any gene: 7. CDR3 residues: CASSLPTGTNTEAFF. The CDR3 DNA sequence: TGTGCCAGCAGTCTTCCGACAGGGACGAACACTGAAGCTTTCTTT.